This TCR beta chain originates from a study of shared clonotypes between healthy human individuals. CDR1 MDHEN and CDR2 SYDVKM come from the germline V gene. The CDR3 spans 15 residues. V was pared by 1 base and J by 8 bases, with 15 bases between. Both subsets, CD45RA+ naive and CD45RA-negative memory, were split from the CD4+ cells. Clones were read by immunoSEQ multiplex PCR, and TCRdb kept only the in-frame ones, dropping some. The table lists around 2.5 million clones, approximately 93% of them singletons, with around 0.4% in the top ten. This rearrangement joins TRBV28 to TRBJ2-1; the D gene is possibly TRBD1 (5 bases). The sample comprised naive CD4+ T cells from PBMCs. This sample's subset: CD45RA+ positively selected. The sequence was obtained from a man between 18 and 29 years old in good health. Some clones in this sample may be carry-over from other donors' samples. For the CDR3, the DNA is TGTGCCAGCAGTTTATCCCCCCCTGCAGGGCATGAGCAGTTCTTC. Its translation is CASSLSPPAGHEQFF.